Each of the 8 T cell receptor beta chains below was sequenced from the same sample in a study of blood T cell repertoires in COVID-19. Produced via immunoSEQ multiplex PCR; TCRdb's table is partial and in-frame only. The sample yields around 20,000 clones, roughly 92% seen once. The source material was peripheral blood. The receptors were gathered from a human donor in a cohort sampled during active COVID-19.

The chain links TRBV2 to TRBJ1-1; no clear D gene. The V gene's germline CDR1 is SNHLY and CDR2 FYNNEI. There are 15 residues in the CDR3. V shed 7 bases and J shed 2 bases, with 17 bases lying between them. The CDR3 DNA is TGTGCCAGCATTCTCGACACGCAAGGTAACACTGAAGCTTTCTTT. Encoded protein: CASILDTQGNTEAFF.

V usage is TRBV6-2 or TRBV6-3 and J usage is TRBJ2-1; 7 nucleotides align to TRBD2. The CDR3 is 16 amino acids. Unmatched junction bases numbered 8, after V lost 4 bases and J lost 2 bases. Germline V gene sequence: CDR1 MNHEY, CDR2 SVGEGT. The CDR3 sequence is CASSSRLARTYNEQFF. The CDR3 nucleotides are TGTGCCAGCAGTTCCCGACTAGCTCGGACCTACAATGAGCAGTTCTTC.

V is TRBV29-1 and J is TRBJ1-1; D call uncertain. Trimming pared 8 bases from V and 4 bases from J, leaving 11 bases between. This CDR3 has 11 amino acids. From germline, CDR1 is SQVTM and CDR2 ANQGSEA. The CDR3 spells CSTGGFTEAFF. The CDR3 nucleotides are TGCAGCACTGGAGGATTCACTGAAGCTTTCTTT.

The chain links TRBV11-3 to TRBJ2-2, with 12 bases lining up with TRBD2. Per the germline V gene, CDR1 is SGHNT and CDR2 is YENEEA. The CDR3 is 16 amino acids. J lost 6 bases, V lost 5 bases, and 7 bases had no gene match. CDR3 in DNA: TGTGCCAGCAGCACTCTAGCGGGAGGGCTTCCCGGGGAGCTGTTTTTT. Protein product: CASSTLAGGLPGELFF.

This chain links TRBV30 with TRBJ2-3, with TRBD1 matching over 8 bases. The ends lost 8 bases at V and 1 base at J; junction bases unmatched: 5. CDR3 length equals 13 residues. Germline CDR1 GTSNPN, CDR2 SVGIG (reference sequence). In DNA form, the CDR3 reads TGTGCCAGCAACAGGGGGGGCACAGATACGCAGTATTTT. Translating gives CASNRGGTDTQYF.

V is TRBV27 and J is TRBJ1-6, with D maybe TRBD1 (6 bases). This CDR3 comprises 14 residues. V was pared by 6 bases and J by 8 bases, with 14 bases between. Germline loops: CDR1 MNHEY, CDR2 SMNVEV (reference sequence). CDR3 nucleotides: TGTGCCAGCAGGGTTACAGGGTACGATTCACCCCTCCACTTT. Protein sequence: CASRVTGYDSPLHF.

The chain has TRBV27 and TRBJ1-5; tentatively, D is TRBD1 (5 bases). This CDR3 is built from 15 residues. The V and J ends lost 0 bases and 7 bases respectively, with 13 bases between them. Germline lookup yields CDR1 MNHEY and CDR2 SMNVEV (reference sequence). The CDR3 DNA sequence: TGTGCCAGCAGTTTATCCTCAGGGTCGCCCCAGCCCCAGCATTTT. It codes for CASSLSSGSPQPQHF.

This chain connects TRBV5-1 to TRBJ2-1, with 7 nucleotides matching TRBD2. With 2 bases clipped from V and 8 bases from J, the junction kept 7 bases outside the gene matches. The length of the CDR3 is 14 residues. Looked up from germline, CDR1 is SGHRS and CDR2 is YFSETQ. The CDR3 loop reads CASSLGGSNDEQFF. DNA of the CDR3: TGCGCCAGCAGCTTAGGCGGGAGTAACGATGAGCAGTTCTTC.